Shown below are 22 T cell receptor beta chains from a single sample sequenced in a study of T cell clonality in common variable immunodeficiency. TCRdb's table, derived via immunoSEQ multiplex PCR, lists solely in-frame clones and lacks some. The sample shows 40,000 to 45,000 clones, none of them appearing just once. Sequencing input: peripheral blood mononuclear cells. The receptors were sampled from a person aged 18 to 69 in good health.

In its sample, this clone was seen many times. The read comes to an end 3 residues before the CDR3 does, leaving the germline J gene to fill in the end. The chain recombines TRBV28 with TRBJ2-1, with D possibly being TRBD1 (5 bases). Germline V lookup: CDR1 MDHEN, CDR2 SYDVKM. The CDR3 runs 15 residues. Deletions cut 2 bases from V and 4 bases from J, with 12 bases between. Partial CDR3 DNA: TGTGCCAGCAGTTTAAGGGGCTCGAGGTACAATGAG. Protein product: CASSLRGSRYNE. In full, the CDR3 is CASSLRGSRYNEQFF.

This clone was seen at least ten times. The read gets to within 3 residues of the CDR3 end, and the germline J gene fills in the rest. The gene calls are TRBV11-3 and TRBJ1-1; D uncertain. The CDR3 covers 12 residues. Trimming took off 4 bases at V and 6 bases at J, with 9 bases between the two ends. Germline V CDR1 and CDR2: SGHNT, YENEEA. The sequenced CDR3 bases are TGTGCCAGCAGCTCAGACCTATCTGAA. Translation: CASSSDLSE. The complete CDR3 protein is CASSSDLSEAFF.

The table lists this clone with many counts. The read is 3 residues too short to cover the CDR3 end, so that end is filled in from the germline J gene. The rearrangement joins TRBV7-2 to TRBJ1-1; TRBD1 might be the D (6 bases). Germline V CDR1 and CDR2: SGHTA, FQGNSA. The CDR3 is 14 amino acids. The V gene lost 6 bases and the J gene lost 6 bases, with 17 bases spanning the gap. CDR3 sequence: CASSYVTGTPEAFF. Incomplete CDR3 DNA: TGTGCCAGCAGTTACGTTACAGGGACCCCTGAA.

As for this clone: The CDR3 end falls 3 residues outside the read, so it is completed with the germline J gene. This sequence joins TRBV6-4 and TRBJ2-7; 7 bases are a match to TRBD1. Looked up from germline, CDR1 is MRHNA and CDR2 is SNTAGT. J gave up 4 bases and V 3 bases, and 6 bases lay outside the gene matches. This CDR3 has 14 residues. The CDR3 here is CASSEDWGQYEQYF. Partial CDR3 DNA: TGTGCCAGCAGTGAAGACTGGGGACAGTACGAG.

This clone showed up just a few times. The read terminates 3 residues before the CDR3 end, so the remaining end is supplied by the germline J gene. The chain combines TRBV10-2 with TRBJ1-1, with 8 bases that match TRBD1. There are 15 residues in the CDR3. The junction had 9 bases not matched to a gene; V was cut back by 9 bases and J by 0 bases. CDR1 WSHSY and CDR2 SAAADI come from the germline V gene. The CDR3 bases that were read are TGCGCCAGTTTGGACCGGGACAGGCTGAACACTGAA. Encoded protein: CASLDRDRLNTE. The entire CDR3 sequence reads CASLDRDRLNTEAFF.

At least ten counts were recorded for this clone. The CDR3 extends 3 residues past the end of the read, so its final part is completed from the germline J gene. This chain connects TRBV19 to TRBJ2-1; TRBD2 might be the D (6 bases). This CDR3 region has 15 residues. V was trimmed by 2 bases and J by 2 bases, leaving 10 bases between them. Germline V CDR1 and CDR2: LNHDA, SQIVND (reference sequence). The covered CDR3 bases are TGTGCCAGTAGTATACGGGGGACCCCCTACAATGAG. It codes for CASSIRGTPYNE. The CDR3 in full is CASSIRGTPYNEQFF.

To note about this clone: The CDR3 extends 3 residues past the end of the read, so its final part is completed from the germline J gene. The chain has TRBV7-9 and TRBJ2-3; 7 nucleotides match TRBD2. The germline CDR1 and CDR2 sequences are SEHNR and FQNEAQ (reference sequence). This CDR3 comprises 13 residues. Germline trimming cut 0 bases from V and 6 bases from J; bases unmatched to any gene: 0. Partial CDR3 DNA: TGTGCCAGCAGCTTAGCGGGGGGGGATACG. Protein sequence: CASSLAGGDT. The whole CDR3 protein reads CASSLAGGDTQYF.

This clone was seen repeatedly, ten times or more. CDR3 protein: CASSAYLTGVGMNTEAFF. Partial CDR3 DNA: TGTGCCAGTAGTGCCTATTTAACAGGGGTGGGGATGAACACTGAA. The J gene is TRBJ1-1, the V gene TRBV19, with 7 bases that match TRBD1. The CDR3 end lies 3 residues beyond the end of the read and is filled in from the germline J gene. The CDR3 is 18 amino acids. J was trimmed by 0 bases and V by 5 bases; bases with no gene match: 15. Germline CDR1 is LNHDA and CDR2 is SQIVND (reference sequence).

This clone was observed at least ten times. CDR3 DNA (partial): TGTGCCAGCAGCTTGGGACAGAACTATGGC. Translated, it gives CASSLGQNYG. The complete CDR3 reads CASSLGQNYGYTF. The V and J genes are TRBV5-4 and TRBJ1-2; possibly TRBD1 for D (5 bases). The read is 3 residues too short to cover the CDR3 end, so that end is filled in from the germline J gene. Trimming removed 0 bases from V and 2 bases from J, with 5 bases in between. Germline loops: CDR1 SGHNT, CDR2 YYREEE (reference sequence). CDR3 length: 13 amino acids. Together with reference TRBV5-4 and TRBJ1-2, the CDR3 gives the full variable domain: ETGVTQSPTHLIKTRGQQVTLRCSSQSGHNTVSWYQQALGQGPQFIFQYYREEENGRGNFPPRFSGLQFPNYSSELNVNALELDDSALYLCASSLGQNYGYTFGSGTRLTVV.

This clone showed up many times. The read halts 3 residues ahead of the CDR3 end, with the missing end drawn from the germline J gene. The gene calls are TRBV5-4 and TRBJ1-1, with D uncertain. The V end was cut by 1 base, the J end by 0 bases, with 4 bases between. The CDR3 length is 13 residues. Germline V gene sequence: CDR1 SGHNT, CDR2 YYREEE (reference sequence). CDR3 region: CASSLSLNTEAFF. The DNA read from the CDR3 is TGTGCCAGCAGCTTGAGCCTGAACACTGAA.

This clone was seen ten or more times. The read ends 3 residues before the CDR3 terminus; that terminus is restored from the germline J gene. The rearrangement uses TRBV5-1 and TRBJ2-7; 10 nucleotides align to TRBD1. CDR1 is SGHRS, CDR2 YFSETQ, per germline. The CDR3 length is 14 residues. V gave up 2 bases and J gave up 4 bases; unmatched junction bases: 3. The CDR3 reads CASSFGTGDYEQYF. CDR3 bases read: TGCGCCAGCAGCTTCGGGACAGGGGATTACGAG.

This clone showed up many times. The CDR3 sequence is CASSLTRLGADTQYF. The sequenced CDR3 bases are TGTGCCAGCAGCTTAACTAGGCTTGGAGCAGATACG. The genes are TRBV11-3 and TRBJ2-3; possible D gene TRBD2, 5 bases. The read stops 3 residues short of the end of the CDR3; the missing end is completed from the germline J gene. This CDR3 is 15 amino acids long. Trimming pared 2 bases from V and 4 bases from J, leaving 13 bases between. Germline assignment: CDR1 SGHNT and CDR2 YENEEA.

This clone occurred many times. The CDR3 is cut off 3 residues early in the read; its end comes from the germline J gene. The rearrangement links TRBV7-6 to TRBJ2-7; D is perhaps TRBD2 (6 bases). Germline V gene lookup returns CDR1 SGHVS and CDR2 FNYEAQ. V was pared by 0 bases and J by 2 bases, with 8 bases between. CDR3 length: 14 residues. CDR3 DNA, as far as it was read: TGTGCCAGCAGCTTAGCGTCTAGCGCCTACGAG. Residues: CASSLASSAYE. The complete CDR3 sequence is CASSLASSAYEQYF.

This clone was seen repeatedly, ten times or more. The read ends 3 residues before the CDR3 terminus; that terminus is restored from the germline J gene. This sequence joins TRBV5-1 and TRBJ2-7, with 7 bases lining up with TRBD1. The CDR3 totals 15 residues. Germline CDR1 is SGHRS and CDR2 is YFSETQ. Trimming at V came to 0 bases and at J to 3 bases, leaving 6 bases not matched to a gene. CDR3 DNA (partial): TGCGCCAGCAGCTTGGGACAGGGCTTGTTCTACGAG. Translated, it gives CASSLGQGLFYE. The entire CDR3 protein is CASSLGQGLFYEQYF.

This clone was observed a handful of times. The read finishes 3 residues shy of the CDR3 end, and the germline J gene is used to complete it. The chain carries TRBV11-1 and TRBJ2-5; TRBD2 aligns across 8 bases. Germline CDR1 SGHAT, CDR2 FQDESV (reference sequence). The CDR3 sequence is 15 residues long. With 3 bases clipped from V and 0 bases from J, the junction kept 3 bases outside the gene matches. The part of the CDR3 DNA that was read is TGTGCCAGCAGCTTGTCGGGGGGGTACCAAGAGACC. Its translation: CASSLSGGYQET. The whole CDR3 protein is CASSLSGGYQETQYF.

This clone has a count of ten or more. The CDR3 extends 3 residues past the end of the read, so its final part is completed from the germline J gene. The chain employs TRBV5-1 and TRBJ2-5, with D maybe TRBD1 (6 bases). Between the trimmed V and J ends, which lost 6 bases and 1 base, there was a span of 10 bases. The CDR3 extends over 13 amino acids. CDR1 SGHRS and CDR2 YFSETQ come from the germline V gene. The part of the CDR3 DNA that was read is TGCGCCAGCACCTTACAGGGCCAAGAGACC. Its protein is CASTLQGQET. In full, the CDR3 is CASTLQGQETQYF.

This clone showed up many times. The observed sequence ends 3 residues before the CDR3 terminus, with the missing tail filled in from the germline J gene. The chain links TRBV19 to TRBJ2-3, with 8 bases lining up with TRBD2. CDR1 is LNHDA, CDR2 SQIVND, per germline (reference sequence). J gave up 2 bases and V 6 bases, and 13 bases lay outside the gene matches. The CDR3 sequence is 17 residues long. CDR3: CASRRKASGGFTDTQYF. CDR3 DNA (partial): TGTGCCAGTAGGAGAAAGGCCAGCGGGGGCTTCACAGATACG.

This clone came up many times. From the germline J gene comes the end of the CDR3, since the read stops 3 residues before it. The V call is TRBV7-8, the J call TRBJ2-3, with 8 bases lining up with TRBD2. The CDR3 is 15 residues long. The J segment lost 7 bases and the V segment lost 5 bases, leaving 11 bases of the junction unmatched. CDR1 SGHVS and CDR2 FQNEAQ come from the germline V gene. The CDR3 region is CASSPSGSTTHTQYF. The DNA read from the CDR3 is TGTGCCAGCAGCCCCAGCGGGAGCACTACACATACG.

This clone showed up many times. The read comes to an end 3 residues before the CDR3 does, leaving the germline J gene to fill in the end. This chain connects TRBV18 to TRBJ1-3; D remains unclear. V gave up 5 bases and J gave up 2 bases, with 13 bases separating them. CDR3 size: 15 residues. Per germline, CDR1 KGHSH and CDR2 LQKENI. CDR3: CASSSSRNPGNTIYF. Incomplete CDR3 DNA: TGTGCCAGCTCATCGAGCAGGAACCCTGGAAACACC.

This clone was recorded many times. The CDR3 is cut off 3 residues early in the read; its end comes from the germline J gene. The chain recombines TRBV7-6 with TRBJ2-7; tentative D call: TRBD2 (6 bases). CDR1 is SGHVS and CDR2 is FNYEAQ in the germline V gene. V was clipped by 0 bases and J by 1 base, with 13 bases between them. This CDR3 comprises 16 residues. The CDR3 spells CASSLAIGGKSYEQYF. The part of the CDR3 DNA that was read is TGTGCCAGCAGCTTAGCGATTGGGGGGAAATCCTACGAG. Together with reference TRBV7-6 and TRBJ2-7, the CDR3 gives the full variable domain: GAGVSQSPRYKVTKRGQDVALRCDPISGHVSLYWYRQALGQGPEFLTYFNYEAQQDKSGLPNDRFSAERPEGSISTLTIQRTEQRDSAMYRCASSLAIGGKSYEQYFGPGTRLTVT.

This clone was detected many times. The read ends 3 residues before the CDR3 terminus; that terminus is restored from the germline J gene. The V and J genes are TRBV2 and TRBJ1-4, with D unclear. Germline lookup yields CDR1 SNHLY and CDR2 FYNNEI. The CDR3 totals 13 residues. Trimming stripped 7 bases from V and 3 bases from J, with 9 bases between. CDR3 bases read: TGTGCCAGCAACACACTACCTAATGAAAAA. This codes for CASNTLPNEK. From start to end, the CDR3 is CASNTLPNEKLFF. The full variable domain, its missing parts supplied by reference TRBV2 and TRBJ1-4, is EPEVTQTPSHQVTQMGQEVILRCVPISNHLYFYWYRQILGQKVEFLVSFYNNEISEKSEIFDDQFSVERPDGSNFTLKIRSTKLEDSAMYFCASNTLPNEKLFFGSGTQLSVL.

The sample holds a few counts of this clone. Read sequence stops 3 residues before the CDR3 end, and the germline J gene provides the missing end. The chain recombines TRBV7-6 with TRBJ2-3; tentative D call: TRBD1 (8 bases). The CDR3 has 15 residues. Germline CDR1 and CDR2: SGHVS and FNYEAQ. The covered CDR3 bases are TGTGCCAGCAGCTGGAATCACAGGGGGGGGGAGACG. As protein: CASSWNHRGGET. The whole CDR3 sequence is CASSWNHRGGETQYF.